The 6 T cell receptor beta chains reported below all come from one sample, sequenced in a study of blood T cell repertoires in COVID-19. Measured with immunoSEQ multiplex PCR; TCRdb has only the in-frame clones, and not every one. The sample yields about 78,000 clones, 90% seen once. Input material: peripheral blood. These receptor sequences come from a woman aged 45 to 65 in a cohort sampled during active COVID-19.

The CDR3 spells CASSDRQGRNEAFF. The CDR3 DNA follows: TGTGCCAGCAGTGACCGACAGGGAAGAAATGAAGCTTTCTTT. The rearrangement joins TRBV25-1 to TRBJ1-1; 7 bases are shared with TRBD1. The CDR3 has 14 residues. V lost 3 bases and J lost 7; bases outside the gene matches: 8. Germline V gene lookup returns CDR1 MGHDK and CDR2 SYGVNS. Variable domain in full (rest from reference TRBV25-1 and TRBJ1-1): EADIYQTPRYLVIGTGKKITLECSQTMGHDKMYWYQQDPGMELHLIHYSYGVNSTEKGDLSSESTVSRIRTEHFPLTLESARPSHTSQYLCASSDRQGRNEAFFGQGTRLTVV.

The genes are TRBV27 and TRBJ1-2; possible D gene TRBD1, 5 bases. The germline gives CDR1 MNHEY, CDR2 SMNVEV (reference sequence). The CDR3 spans 17 residues. The germline V and J ends were trimmed by 5 bases and 1 base, with 20 bases remaining between them. CDR3 residues: CASSPGEGWKDNYGYTF. In DNA, the CDR3 is TGTGCCAGCAGTCCCGGGGAGGGGTGGAAAGATAACTATGGCTACACCTTC.

CDR3 nucleotide sequence: TGTGCCAGCAGCAGAGGGGGTGCAGATACGCAGTATTTT. Amino acids: CASSRGGADTQYF. This chain links TRBV3-1 (or the pseudogene TRBV3-2) with TRBJ2-3, with D possibly matching TRBD1 (6 bases). This CDR3 is 13 amino acids long. In germline, CDR1 is LGHDT, CDR2 YNNKEL (reference sequence). Trimming took 5 bases from V and 4 from J, leaving 10 bases between them.

The chain recombines TRBV28 with TRBJ1-1, with D tentatively TRBD1 (6 bases). Germline values: CDR1 MDHEN, CDR2 SYDVKM. This CDR3 spans 14 amino acids. With 6 bases removed from V and 1 base from J, the gap between germline ends came to 12 bases. Here the CDR3 DNA reads TGTGCCAGCAGACAGGACAGAGAGAACACTGAAGCTTTCTTT. Protein product: CASRQDRENTEAFF. Full variable domain (missing parts from reference TRBV28 and TRBJ1-1): DVKVTQSSRYLVKRTGEKVFLECVQDMDHENMFWYRQDPGLGLRLIYFSYDVKMKEKGDIPEGYSVSREKKERFSLILESASTNQTSMYLCASRQDRENTEAFFGQGTRLTVV.

The chain recombines TRBV7-3 with TRBJ2-1, with 9 bases aligning to TRBD1. This CDR3 has 15 amino acids. The ends lost 4 bases at V and 7 bases at J; junction bases unmatched: 8. CDR1 and CDR2 (germline): SGHTA, FQGTGA. CDR3 sequence: CASSSTGTGKNEQFF. Written as DNA, the CDR3 is TGTGCCAGCAGCTCCACCGGGACAGGGAAGAATGAGCAGTTCTTC.

V gene TRBV5-8 combines with J gene TRBJ2-1, with D maybe TRBD2 (7 bases). CDR3 size: 15 residues. Trimming removed 0 bases at V and 7 bases at J, with 14 bases between. Germline loops: CDR1 SGHTS, CDR2 YDEGEE. Here the CDR3 reads CASSLGQRDTNEQFF. The CDR3, as DNA: TGTGCCAGCAGCTTGGGCCAGCGGGACACAAATGAGCAGTTCTTC.